This T cell receptor (beta chain) was sequenced in a study of control samples from healthy donors and cancer patients. Sequencing used immunoSEQ multiplex PCR; TCRdb keeps in-frame clones, though not all of them. The sample shows fewer than 120,000 clones, roughly 90% of them seen only once. This sequence was found in a woman in her sixties with lung cancer. The sequencing sample was made of PBMCs.

The chain's CDR3 is CASSHPSPGGNQPQHF. The CDR3 DNA is TGCGCCAGCAGCCACCCCAGCCCGGGTGGCAATCAGCCCCAGCATTTT. The chain uses TRBV4-1 and TRBJ1-5; D gene ambiguous. Per the germline V gene, CDR1 is MGHRA and CDR2 is YSYEKL. The CDR3 length is 16 residues. Between the trimmed V and J ends, which lost 3 bases and 2 bases, there was a span of 14 bases.